Listed below are T cell receptor beta chains from one sample, sequenced in a study of shared clonotypes between healthy human individuals. Measured with immunoSEQ multiplex PCR; TCRdb has only the in-frame clones, and not every one. Counted here are roughly 2.2 million clones, just under 95% occurring once; the ten biggest clones make up 0.37%. Sequencing input: naive CD4+ T cells from PBMCs. All receptors come from a man younger than 30 in good health. Some clones in this sample may be carry-over from other donors' samples. Both conserved end residues are part of each CDR3. The order of the fields is J gene, D gene, V gene, clone size, CDR3 DNA, CDR3 protein. The D gene is left open where the match is weak. Size is stated for part of the rows, as once, few or many counts, or as a class when the clone is expanded.

>TRBJ1-2|-|TRBV19|once
TGTGCCAGTAGTATAGTTTATCGGGACATCTATGGCTACACCTTC
CASSIVYRDIYGYTF
>TRBJ2-6|TRBD1|TRBV7-2|-
TGTGCCAGCAGTAGGACAGGGCTATCTGGGGCCAACGTCCTGACTTTC
CASSRTGLSGANVLTF
>TRBJ1-1|-|TRBV28|-
TGTGCCAGCACCCCCGGGATCCGGGGAGGGAAGAACACTGAAGCTTTCTTT
CASTPGIRGGKNTEAFF
>TRBJ1-5|-|TRBV19|-
TGTGCCAGTAGTATAGATGGGGGGGCCAATCAGCCCCAGCATTTT
CASSIDGGANQPQHF
>TRBJ2-3|-|TRBV2|-
TGTGCCAGCAATAAAGATACGCAGTATTTT
CASNKDTQYF
>TRBJ2-7|-|TRBV7-2|-
TGTGCCAGCAGCCCAGGGGCGGGAAGGTACGAGCAGTACTTC
CASSPGAGRYEQYF
>TRBJ2-5|-|TRBV6-5|-
TGTGCCAGCAGTTACCAGACTGACCCCATCGTGGAGACCCAGTACTTC
CASSYQTDPIVETQYF
>TRBJ2-7|-|TRBV7-2|-
TGTGCCAGCAGCCGATTTGCGGGTCCCTACGAGCAGTACTTC
CASSRFAGPYEQYF
>TRBJ2-7|TRBD2|TRBV5-1|-
TGCGCCAGCAGCCCCCAACTAGCGGGCCGCTATAACGAGCAGTACTTC
CASSPQLAGRYNEQYF
>TRBJ2-7|-|TRBV5-1|-
TGCGCCAGCAGCTTGGAAGGGATTTACGAGCAGTACTTC
CASSLEGIYEQYF
>TRBJ1-2|-|TRBV6-5|-
TGTGCCAGCAGTTCCTCCAGGGTGGGGATCTATGGCTACACCTTC
CASSSSRVGIYGYTF
>TRBJ1-5|-|TRBV19|few
TGTGCCAGTAGTATAACAGTCGATCAGCCCCAGCATTTT
CASSITVDQPQHF
>TRBJ1-6|-|TRBV5-6|-
TGTGCCAGCAGCGGTGGACAGATTAATTCACCCCTCCACTTT
CASSGGQINSPLHF
>TRBJ2-4|-|TRBV19|-
TGTGCCAGTAGTATGATGGCGGAGGGGGGCAAAAACATTCAGTACTTC
CASSMMAEGGKNIQYF
>TRBJ2-5|TRBD2|TRBV4-1|-
TGCGCCAGCAGCCAAGACCTAGCGGGAGGGTTGGAGACCCAGTACTTC
CASSQDLAGGLETQYF
>TRBJ2-1|-|TRBV5-1|-
TGCGCCAGCAGCCCTAGTCCCAGCTCCTACAATGAGCAGTTCTTC
CASSPSPSSYNEQFF
>TRBJ2-3|-|TRBV28|-
TGTGCCAGCAGTGGAAGCACCCCTAGCACAGATACGCAGTATTTT
CASSGSTPSTDTQYF